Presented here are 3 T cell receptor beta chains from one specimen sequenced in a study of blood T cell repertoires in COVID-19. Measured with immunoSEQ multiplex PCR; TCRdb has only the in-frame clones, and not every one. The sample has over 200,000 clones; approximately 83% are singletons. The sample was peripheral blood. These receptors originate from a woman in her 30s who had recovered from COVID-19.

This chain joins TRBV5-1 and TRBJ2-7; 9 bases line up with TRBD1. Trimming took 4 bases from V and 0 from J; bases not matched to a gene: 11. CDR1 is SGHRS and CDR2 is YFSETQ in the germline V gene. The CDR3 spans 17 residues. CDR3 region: CASSQYPLGQGSYEQYF. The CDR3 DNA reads TGCGCCAGCAGCCAATACCCTTTGGGACAGGGCTCCTACGAGCAGTACTTC.

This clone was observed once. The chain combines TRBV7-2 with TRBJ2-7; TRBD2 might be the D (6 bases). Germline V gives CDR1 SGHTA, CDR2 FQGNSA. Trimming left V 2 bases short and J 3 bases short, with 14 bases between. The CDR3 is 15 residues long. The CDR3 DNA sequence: TGTGCCAGCAGCTTAACGGCACTGGGGGGCTACGAGCAGTACTTC. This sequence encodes CASSLTALGGYEQYF.

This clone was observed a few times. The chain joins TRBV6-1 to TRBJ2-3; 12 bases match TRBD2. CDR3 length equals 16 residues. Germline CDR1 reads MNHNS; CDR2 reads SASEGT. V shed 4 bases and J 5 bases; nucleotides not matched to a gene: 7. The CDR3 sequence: CASSALAGGREDTQYF. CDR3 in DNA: TGTGCCAGCAGTGCGCTAGCGGGGGGGCGGGAAGATACGCAGTATTTT.